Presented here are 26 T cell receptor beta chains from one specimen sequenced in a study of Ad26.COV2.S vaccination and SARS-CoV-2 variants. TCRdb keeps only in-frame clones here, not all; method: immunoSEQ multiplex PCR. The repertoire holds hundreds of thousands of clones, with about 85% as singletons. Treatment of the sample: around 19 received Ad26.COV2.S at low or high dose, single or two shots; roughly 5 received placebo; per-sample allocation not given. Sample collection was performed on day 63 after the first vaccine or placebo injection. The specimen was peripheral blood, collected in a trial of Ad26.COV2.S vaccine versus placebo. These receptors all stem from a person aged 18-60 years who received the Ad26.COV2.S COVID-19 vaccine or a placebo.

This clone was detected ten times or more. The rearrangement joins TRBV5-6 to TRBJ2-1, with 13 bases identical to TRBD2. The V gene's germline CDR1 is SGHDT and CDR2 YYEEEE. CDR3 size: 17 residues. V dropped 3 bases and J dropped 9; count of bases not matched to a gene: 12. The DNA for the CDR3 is TGTGCCAGCAGCTCAAGGACTAGCGGGGGCCCCGCCCTTGAGCAGTTCTTC. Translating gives CASSSRTSGGPALEQFF. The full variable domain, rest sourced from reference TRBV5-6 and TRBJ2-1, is DAGVTQSPTHLIKTRGQQVTLRCSPKSGHDTVSWYQQALGQGPQFIFQYYEEEERQRGNFPDRFSGHQFPNYSSELNVNALLLGDSALYLCASSSRTSGGPALEQFFGPGTRLTVL.

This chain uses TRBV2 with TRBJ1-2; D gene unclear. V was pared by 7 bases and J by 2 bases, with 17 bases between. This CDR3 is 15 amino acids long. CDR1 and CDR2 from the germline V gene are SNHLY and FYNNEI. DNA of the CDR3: TGTGCCAGCACCCCCCTACCTGGCGGGAACTATGGCTACACCTTC. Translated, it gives CASTPLPGGNYGYTF.

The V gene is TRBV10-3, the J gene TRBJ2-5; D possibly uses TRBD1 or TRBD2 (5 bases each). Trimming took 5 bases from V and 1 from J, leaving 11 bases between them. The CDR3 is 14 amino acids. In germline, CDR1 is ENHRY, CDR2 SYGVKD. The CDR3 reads CAISPGRLQETQYF. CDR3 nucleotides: TGTGCCATCAGTCCGGGACGGCTCCAAGAGACCCAGTACTTC.

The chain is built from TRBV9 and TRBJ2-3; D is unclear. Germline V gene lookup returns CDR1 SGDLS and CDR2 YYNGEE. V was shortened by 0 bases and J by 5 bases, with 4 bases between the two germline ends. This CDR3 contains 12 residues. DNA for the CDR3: TGTGCCAGCAGCGTAGATGGAGATACGCAGTATTTT. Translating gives CASSVDGDTQYF.

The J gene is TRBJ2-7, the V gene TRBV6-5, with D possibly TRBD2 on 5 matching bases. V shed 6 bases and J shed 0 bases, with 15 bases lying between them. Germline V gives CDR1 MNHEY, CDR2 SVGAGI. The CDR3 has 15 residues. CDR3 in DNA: TGTGCCAGCAGGCTGGATCCGGGGAGCTCCTACGAGCAGTACTTC. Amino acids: CASRLDPGSSYEQYF.

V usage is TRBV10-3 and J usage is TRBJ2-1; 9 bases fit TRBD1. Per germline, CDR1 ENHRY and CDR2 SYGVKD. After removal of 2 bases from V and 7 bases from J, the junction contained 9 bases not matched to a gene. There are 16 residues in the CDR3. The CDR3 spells CAISEATGTGLNEQFF. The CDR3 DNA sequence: TGTGCCATCAGTGAGGCTACCGGGACAGGGCTTAATGAGCAGTTCTTC.

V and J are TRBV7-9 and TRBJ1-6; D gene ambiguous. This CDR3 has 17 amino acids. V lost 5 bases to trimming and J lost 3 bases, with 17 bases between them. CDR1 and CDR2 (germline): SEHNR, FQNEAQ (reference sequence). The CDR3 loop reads CASSLETIVLYNSPLHF. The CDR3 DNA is TGTGCCAGCAGCCTAGAGACTATCGTACTCTATAATTCACCCCTCCACTTT. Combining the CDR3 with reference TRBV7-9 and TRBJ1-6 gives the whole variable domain DTGVSQNPRHKITKRGQNVTFRCDPISEHNRLYWYRQTLGQGPEFLTYFQNEAQLEKSRLLSDRFSAERPKGSFSTLEIQRTEQGDSAMYLCASSLETIVLYNSPLHFGNGTRLTVT.

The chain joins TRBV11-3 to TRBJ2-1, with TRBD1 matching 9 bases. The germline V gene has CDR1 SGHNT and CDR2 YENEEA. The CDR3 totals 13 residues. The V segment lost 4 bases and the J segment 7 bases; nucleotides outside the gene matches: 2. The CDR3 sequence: CASSSGTGNEQFF. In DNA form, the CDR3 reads TGTGCCAGCAGCTCGGGGACAGGGAATGAGCAGTTCTTC. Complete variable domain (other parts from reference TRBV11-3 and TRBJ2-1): EAGVVQSPRYKIIEKKQPVAFWCNPISGHNTLYWYLQNLGQGPELLIRYENEEAVDDSQLPKDRFSAERLKGVDSTLKIQPAELGDSAVYLCASSSGTGNEQFFGPGTRLTVL.

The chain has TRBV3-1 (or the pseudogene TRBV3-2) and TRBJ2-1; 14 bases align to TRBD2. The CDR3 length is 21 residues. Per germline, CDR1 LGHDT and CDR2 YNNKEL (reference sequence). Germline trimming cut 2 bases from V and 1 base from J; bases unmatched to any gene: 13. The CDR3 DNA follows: TGTGCCAGCAGCCAACGCACAGGGACTAGCGGGAGTCGCGGATCCTACAATGAGCAGTTCTTC. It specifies CASSQRTGTSGSRGSYNEQFF.

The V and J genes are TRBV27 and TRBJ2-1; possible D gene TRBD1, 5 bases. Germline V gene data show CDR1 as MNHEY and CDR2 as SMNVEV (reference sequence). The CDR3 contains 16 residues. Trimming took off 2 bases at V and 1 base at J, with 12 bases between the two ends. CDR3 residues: CASSLRGWTSYNEQFF. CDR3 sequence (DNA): TGTGCCAGCAGTTTACGCGGCTGGACATCCTACAATGAGCAGTTCTTC.

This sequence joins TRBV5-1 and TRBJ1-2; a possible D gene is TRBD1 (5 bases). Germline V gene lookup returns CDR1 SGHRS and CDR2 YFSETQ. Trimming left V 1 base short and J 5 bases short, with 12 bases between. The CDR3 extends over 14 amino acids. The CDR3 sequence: CASSLFEGRYGYTF. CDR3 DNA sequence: TGCGCCAGCAGCTTGTTCGAGGGGCGGTATGGCTACACCTTC.

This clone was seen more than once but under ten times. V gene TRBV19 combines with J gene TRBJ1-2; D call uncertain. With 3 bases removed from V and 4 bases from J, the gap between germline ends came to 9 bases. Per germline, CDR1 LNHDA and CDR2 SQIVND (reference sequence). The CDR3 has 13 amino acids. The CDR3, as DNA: TGTGCCAGTAGTATGGGCCGGGCCTATGGCTACACCTTC. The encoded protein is CASSMGRAYGYTF.

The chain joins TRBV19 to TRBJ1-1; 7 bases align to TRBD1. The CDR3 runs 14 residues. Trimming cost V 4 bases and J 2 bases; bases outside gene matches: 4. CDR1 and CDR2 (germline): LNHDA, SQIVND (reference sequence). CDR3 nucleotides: TGTGCCAGTAGTACGGGGACAGAAAACACTGAAGCTTTCTTT. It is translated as CASSTGTENTEAFF.

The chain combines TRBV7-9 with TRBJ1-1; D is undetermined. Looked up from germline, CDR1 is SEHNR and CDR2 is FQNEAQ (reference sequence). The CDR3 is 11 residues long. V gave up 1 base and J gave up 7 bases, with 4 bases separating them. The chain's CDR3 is CASSLGVEAFF. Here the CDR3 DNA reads TGTGCCAGCAGCTTAGGTGTTGAAGCTTTCTTT.

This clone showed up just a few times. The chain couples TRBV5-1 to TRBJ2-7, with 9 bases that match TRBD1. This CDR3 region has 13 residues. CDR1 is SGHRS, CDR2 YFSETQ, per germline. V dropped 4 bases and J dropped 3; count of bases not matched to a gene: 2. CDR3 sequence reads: CASSTGQGYEQYF. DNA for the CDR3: TGCGCCAGCAGCACGGGACAGGGCTACGAGCAGTACTTC.

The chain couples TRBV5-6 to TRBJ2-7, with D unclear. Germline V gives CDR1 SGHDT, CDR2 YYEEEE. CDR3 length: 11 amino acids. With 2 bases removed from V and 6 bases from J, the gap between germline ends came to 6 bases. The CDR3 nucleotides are TGTGCCAGCAGCTTCCTCTCCGAGCAGTACTTC. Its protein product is CASSFLSEQYF.

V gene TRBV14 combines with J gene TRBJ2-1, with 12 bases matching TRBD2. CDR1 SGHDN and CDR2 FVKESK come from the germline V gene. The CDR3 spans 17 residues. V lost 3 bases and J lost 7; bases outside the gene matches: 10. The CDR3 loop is CASSQPTSGRVRNEQFF. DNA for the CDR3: TGTGCCAGCAGCCAGCCGACTAGCGGGAGAGTAAGAAATGAGCAGTTCTTC.

CDR3 coding DNA: TGTGCCAGCAGCCAGGGCCTATTAATAGATACGCAGTATTTT. Protein sequence: CASSQGLLIDTQYF. The V gene is TRBV4-2, the J gene TRBJ2-3; no clear D gene. CDR1 LGHNA and CDR2 YNFKEQ come from the germline V gene. There are 14 residues in the CDR3. The V gene lost 3 bases and the J gene lost 5 bases, with 12 bases spanning the gap.

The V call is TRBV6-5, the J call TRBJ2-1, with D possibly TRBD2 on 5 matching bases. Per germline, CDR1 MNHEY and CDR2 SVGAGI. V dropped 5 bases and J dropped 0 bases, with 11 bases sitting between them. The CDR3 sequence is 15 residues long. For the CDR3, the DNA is TGTGCCAGCAGTCGGGGTACAGACTCCTACAATGAGCAGTTCTTC. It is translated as CASSRGTDSYNEQFF.

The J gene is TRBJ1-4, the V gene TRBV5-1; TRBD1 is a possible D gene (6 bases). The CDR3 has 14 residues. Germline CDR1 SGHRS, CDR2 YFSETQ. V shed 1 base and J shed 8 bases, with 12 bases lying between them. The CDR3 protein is CASSLWGTGEKLFF. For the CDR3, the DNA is TGCGCCAGCAGCTTGTGGGGAACAGGGGAAAAACTGTTTTTT.

CDR3: CASSRGQGNQETQYF. The DNA of the CDR3 is TGCGCCAGCAGCCGTGGACAGGGTAATCAAGAGACCCAGTACTTC. The V and J genes are TRBV5-1 and TRBJ2-5; 8 bases fit TRBD1. Unmatched junction bases numbered 7, after V lost 4 bases and J lost 2 bases. This CDR3 is 15 amino acids long. CDR1 SGHRS and CDR2 YFSETQ come from the germline V gene. Together with reference TRBV5-1 and TRBJ2-5, the CDR3 gives the full variable domain: KAGVTQTPRYLIKTRGQQVTLSCSPISGHRSVSWYQQTPGQGLQFLFEYFSETQRNKGNFPGRFSGRQFSNSRSEMNVSTLELGDSALYLCASSRGQGNQETQYFGPGTRLLVL.

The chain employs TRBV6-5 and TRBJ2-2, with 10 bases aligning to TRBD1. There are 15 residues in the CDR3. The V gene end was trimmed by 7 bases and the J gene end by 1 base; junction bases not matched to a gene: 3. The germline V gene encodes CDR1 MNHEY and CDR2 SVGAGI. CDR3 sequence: CASTRDRGNTGELFF. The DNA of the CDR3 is TGTGCCAGCACCCGGGACAGGGGGAACACCGGGGAGCTGTTTTTT.

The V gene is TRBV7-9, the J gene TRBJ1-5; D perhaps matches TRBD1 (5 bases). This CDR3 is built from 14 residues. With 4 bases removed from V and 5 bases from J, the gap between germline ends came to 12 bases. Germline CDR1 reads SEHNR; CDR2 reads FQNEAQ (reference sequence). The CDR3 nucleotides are TGTGCCAGCAGCTCCGCTGGGGGTGATCAGCCCCAGCATTTT. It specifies CASSSAGGDQPQHF.

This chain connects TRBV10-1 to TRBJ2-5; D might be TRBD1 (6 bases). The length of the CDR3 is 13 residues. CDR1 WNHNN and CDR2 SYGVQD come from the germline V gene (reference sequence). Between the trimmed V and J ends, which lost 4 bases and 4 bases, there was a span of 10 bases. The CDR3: CASSVRGGETQYF. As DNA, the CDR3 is TGCGCCAGCAGTGTCAGGGGTGGAGAGACCCAGTACTTC.

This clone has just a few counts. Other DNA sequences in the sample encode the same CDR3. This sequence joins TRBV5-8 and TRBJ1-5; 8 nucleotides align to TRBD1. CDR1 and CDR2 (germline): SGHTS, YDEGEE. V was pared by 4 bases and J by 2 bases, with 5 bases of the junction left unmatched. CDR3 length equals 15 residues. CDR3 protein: CASSTGQGGNQPQHF. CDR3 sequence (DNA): TGTGCCAGCAGCACCGGACAGGGAGGCAATCAGCCCCAGCATTTT.

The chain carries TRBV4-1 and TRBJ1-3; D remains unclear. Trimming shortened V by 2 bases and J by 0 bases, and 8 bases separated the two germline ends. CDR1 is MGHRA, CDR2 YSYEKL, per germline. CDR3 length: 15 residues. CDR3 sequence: CASSQKFPSGNTIYF. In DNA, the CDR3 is TGCGCCAGCAGCCAAAAGTTTCCCTCTGGAAACACCATATATTTT.